These 27 T cell receptor beta chains originate from one sample sequenced in a study of PD-1 blockade in mismatch repair-deficient tumors. Assay: immunoSEQ multiplex PCR; the TCRdb copy retains only in-frame clones and omits some. This sample has about 49,000 clones, with over 75% found just once. The sample in question was PBMCs, obtained before pembrolizumab treatment. All receptors derive from an adult with mismatch repair-deficient cancer.

The chain has TRBV28 and TRBJ1-2, with D unresolved. This CDR3 has 14 amino acids. The germline gives CDR1 MDHEN, CDR2 SYDVKM. Deletions cut 6 bases from V and 4 bases from J, with 15 bases between. The CDR3 region has the DNA TGTGCCAGCAGACCCGCGGGAGTCTCCTATGGCTACACCTTC. This encodes CASRPAGVSYGYTF.

This clone was seen more than once but under ten times. This sequence joins TRBV11-2 and TRBJ2-2; D is unresolved. Germline CDR1 is SGHAT and CDR2 is FQNNGV. The CDR3 consists of 14 residues. V lost 7 bases to trimming and J lost 6 bases, with 15 bases between them. This CDR3 is CASTGGAESGELFF. The CDR3 DNA follows: TGTGCCAGCACAGGCGGAGCCGAATCCGGGGAGCTGTTTTTT.

The chain links TRBV15 to TRBJ2-3, with 7 bases fitting TRBD2. The CDR3 consists of 15 residues. Trimming cost V 5 bases and J 0 bases; bases outside gene matches: 5. Germline V gene sequence: CDR1 LNHNV, CDR2 YYDKDF (reference sequence). The CDR3 spells CATSGGDFSTDTQYF. The CDR3 DNA follows: TGTGCCACCAGCGGGGGGGATTTTAGCACAGATACGCAGTATTTT.

The genes are TRBV19 and TRBJ1-2; 9 positions match TRBD1. CDR3 length equals 15 residues. V lost 9 bases and J lost 4; bases outside the gene matches: 12. Germline V gene data show CDR1 as LNHDA and CDR2 as SQIVND (reference sequence). The CDR3 region has the DNA TGTGCCAGCAATCCCGGGACAGGGCTCTTCTATGGCTACACCTTC. Translation gives CASNPGTGLFYGYTF. The full variable domain, rest sourced from reference TRBV19 and TRBJ1-2, is DGGITQSPKYLFRKEGQNVTLSCEQNLNHDAMYWYRQDPGQGLRLIYYSQIVNDFQKGDIAEGYSVSREKKESFPLTVTSAQKNPTAFYLCASNPGTGLFYGYTFGSGTRLTVV.

This sequence joins TRBV6-6 and TRBJ1-1, with D uncertain. Per germline, CDR1 MNHNY and CDR2 SVGAGI (reference sequence). The CDR3 is 12 amino acids. Trimming pared 0 bases from V and 1 base from J, leaving 0 bases between. CDR3 coding DNA: TGTGCCAGCAGTTACTCGAACACTGAAGCTTTCTTT. Translation gives CASSYSNTEAFF.

About this clone itself: The germline gene is not matched at one end of the junction; a read error may be the cause. The CDR3 DNA reads as TGTGCCAGCAGGGAGGGGACAGGGGATAATCCGCCCCAGCATTTT. This sequence encodes CASREGTGDNPPQHF. The chain is built from TRBV6-1 and TRBJ1-5; 10 bases fit TRBD1. CDR1 is MNHNS and CDR2 is SASEGT in the germline V gene. The CDR3 loop spans 15 amino acids.

The chain joins TRBV4-2 to TRBJ2-3; D unresolved. The CDR3 has 14 residues. Trimming removed 1 base from V and 8 bases from J, with 13 bases in between. Germline assignment: CDR1 LGHNA and CDR2 YNFKEQ. The CDR3 loop is CASSQAPEGRTQYF. The CDR3 DNA reads as TGTGCCAGCAGCCAAGCCCCCGAAGGCCGTACGCAGTATTTT.

The chain recombines TRBV6-6 with TRBJ2-7, with 8 bases fitting TRBD2. The junction had 9 bases not matched to a gene; V was cut back by 5 bases and J by 6 bases. Germline lookup yields CDR1 MNHNY and CDR2 SVGAGI (reference sequence). The CDR3 has 14 amino acids. CDR3: CASSPGLGVSEQYF. The CDR3 DNA reads as TGTGCCAGCAGTCCGGGACTAGGAGTTTCCGAGCAGTACTTC.

This clone showed up just once. The rearrangement joins TRBV7-2 to TRBJ2-1; D unresolved. Trimming left V 2 bases short and J 6 bases short, with 5 bases between. Per the germline V gene, CDR1 is SGHTA and CDR2 is FQGNSA. CDR3 length: 12 residues. This CDR3 is CASSLSRNEQFF. CDR3 nucleotides: TGTGCCAGCAGCTTATCCCGCAATGAGCAGTTCTTC.

The sample holds one count of this clone. The J gene is TRBJ2-3, the V gene TRBV13, with D perhaps TRBD2 (5 bases). Germline CDR1 and CDR2: PRHDT and FYEKMQ (reference sequence). Trimming shortened V by 5 bases and J by 4 bases, and 16 bases separated the two germline ends. CDR3 length: 15 amino acids. Written as DNA, the CDR3 is TGTGCCAGCAGCCCTAATACACTAGTTCCAGATACGCAGTATTTT. This encodes CASSPNTLVPDTQYF.

The chain carries TRBV5-1 and TRBJ2-3; 9 bases line up with TRBD1. CDR3 size: 14 residues. V lost 0 bases, J lost 5 bases, and 1 base stayed unmatched. Germline CDR1 is SGHRS and CDR2 is YFSETQ. CDR3 region: CASSLGDREDTQYF. CDR3 bases: TGCGCCAGCAGCTTGGGGGACAGGGAAGATACGCAGTATTTT.

CDR3: CASSVTGFQETQYF. Here the CDR3 DNA reads TGTGCCAGCAGCGTCACGGGATTCCAAGAGACCCAGTACTTC. The V call is TRBV9, the J call TRBJ2-5; D possibly corresponds to TRBD2 (5 bases). CDR1 is SGDLS and CDR2 is YYNGEE in the germline V gene. Trimming removed 2 bases from V and 1 base from J, with 9 bases in between. This CDR3 has 14 residues.

The rearrangement uses TRBV6-4 and TRBJ2-1, with D unclear. Germline loops: CDR1 MRHNA, CDR2 SNTAGT. This CDR3 has 13 amino acids. Trimming took 0 bases from V and 3 from J, leaving 3 bases between them. The CDR3 here is CASSDSDYNEQFF. The DNA for the CDR3 is TGTGCCAGCAGTGACTCGGACTACAATGAGCAGTTCTTC.

This rearrangement joins TRBV2 to TRBJ1-4; D is perhaps TRBD1 (6 bases). CDR1 is SNHLY, CDR2 FYNNEI, per germline. CDR3 length: 17 residues. V gave up 2 bases and J gave up 0 bases, with 13 bases separating them. The DNA of the CDR3 is TGTGCCAGCAGTGAATTGTCGACAGGAGCAACTAATGAAAAACTGTTTTTT. Amino acids: CASSELSTGATNEKLFF.

V and J are TRBV28 and TRBJ1-1; 10 nucleotides match TRBD1. The CDR3 extends over 17 amino acids. Germline values: CDR1 MDHEN, CDR2 SYDVKM. Trimming at V came to 7 bases and at J to 3 bases, leaving 14 bases not matched to a gene. CDR3 protein: CASTKRWGDRGDTEAFF. DNA for the CDR3: TGTGCCAGCACCAAACGGTGGGGGGACAGGGGAGACACTGAAGCTTTCTTT.

The chain employs TRBV2 and TRBJ2-2; 7 nucleotides align to TRBD1. The CDR3 totals 15 residues. Germline CDR1 SNHLY, CDR2 FYNNEI. J gave up 3 bases and V 3 bases, and 4 bases lay outside the gene matches. The CDR3 DNA is TGTGCCAGCAGTGATGACAGGGTGCACACCGGGGAGCTGTTTTTT. This translates into CASSDDRVHTGELFF.

This clone was observed a handful of times. The chain carries TRBV7-9 and TRBJ1-5; tentative D call: TRBD1 (6 bases). This CDR3 is 15 amino acids long. CDR1 SEHNR and CDR2 FQNEAQ come from the germline V gene (reference sequence). V was shortened by 5 bases and J by 6 bases, with 17 bases between the two germline ends. The CDR3 loop is CASSLDRSPGQPQHF. In DNA, the CDR3 is TGTGCCAGCAGCCTTGACAGGTCCCCAGGTCAGCCCCAGCATTTT.

The chain recombines TRBV7-3 with TRBJ2-3, with 8 positions matching TRBD2. This CDR3 spans 14 amino acids. Per the germline V gene, CDR1 is SGHTA and CDR2 is FQGTGA. V was pared by 3 bases and J by 4 bases, with 3 bases of the junction left unmatched. Written as DNA, the CDR3 is TGTGCCAGCAGCTTGGGGACTAGTGCAGATACGCAGTATTTT. Protein sequence: CASSLGTSADTQYF.

There are a few counts of this clone. This chain connects TRBV7-2 to TRBJ2-1, with TRBD1 as a possible D gene (6 bases). Trimming left V 6 bases short and J 1 base short, with 13 bases between. CDR3 length: 15 residues. The germline CDR1 and CDR2 sequences are SGHTA and FQGNSA. CDR3 region: CASRARGQSYNEQFF. The DNA of the CDR3 is TGTGCCAGCAGGGCCCGAGGACAGTCCTACAATGAGCAGTTCTTC.

The chain is built from TRBV28 and TRBJ2-3, with 7 bases aligning to TRBD2. The CDR3 is made up of 15 amino acids. With V trimmed by 6 bases and J by 0 bases, 6 bases remained unmatched. Germline values: CDR1 MDHEN, CDR2 SYDVKM. CDR3 DNA: TGTGCCAGCAGGCCTAGCGGTCAAAGCACAGATACGCAGTATTTT. Translation: CASRPSGQSTDTQYF.

The chain has TRBV10-2 and TRBJ2-1; 7 positions agree with TRBD2. In germline, CDR1 is WSHSY, CDR2 SAAADI. V shed 10 bases and J 3 bases; nucleotides not matched to a gene: 9. This CDR3 is 14 amino acids long. CDR3 sequence reads: CATSLAAVYNEQFF. In DNA form, the CDR3 reads TGCGCCACAAGCCTAGCGGCAGTCTACAATGAGCAGTTCTTC.

This chain joins TRBV6-1 and TRBJ1-1; TRBD1 matches at 7 bases. CDR3 length equals 12 residues. In germline, CDR1 is MNHNS, CDR2 SASEGT. V gave up 6 bases and J gave up 11 bases; unmatched junction bases: 9. CDR3 residues: CASRIRQGYAFF. The CDR3 coding sequence is TGTGCCAGCAGAATTAGACAGGGTTACGCTTTCTTT.

The chain joins TRBV19 to TRBJ2-1; D might be TRBD1 or TRBD2, each matching 5 bases. V was trimmed by 1 base and J by 6 bases, leaving 7 bases between them. The germline V gene encodes CDR1 LNHDA and CDR2 SQIVND (reference sequence). This CDR3 region has 13 residues. The CDR3: CASSIGGRNEQFF. The CDR3 coding sequence is TGTGCCAGTAGTATAGGGGGACGCAATGAGCAGTTCTTC.

The chain links TRBV4-1 to TRBJ2-5, with TRBD1 matching 8 bases. Trimming cost V 3 bases and J 3 bases; bases outside gene matches: 9. The CDR3 has 16 amino acids. Germline CDR1 and CDR2: MGHRA and YSYEKL. The chain's CDR3 is CASSQTYRGTKETQYF. CDR3 DNA: TGCGCCAGCAGCCAGACGTACAGGGGGACCAAAGAGACCCAGTACTTC.

This clone was seen once. The chain employs TRBV28 and TRBJ1-1; D call uncertain. Per germline, CDR1 MDHEN and CDR2 SYDVKM. Deletions cut 3 bases from V and 0 bases from J, with 8 bases between. This CDR3 is built from 14 residues. Here the CDR3 reads CASSFQAMNTEAFF. CDR3 DNA: TGTGCCAGCAGTTTCCAGGCCATGAACACTGAAGCTTTCTTT. Based on the CDR3 plus reference TRBV28 and TRBJ1-1, the full variable domain is DVKVTQSSRYLVKRTGEKVFLECVQDMDHENMFWYRQDPGLGLRLIYFSYDVKMKEKGDIPEGYSVSREKKERFSLILESASTNQTSMYLCASSFQAMNTEAFFGQGTRLTVV.

The genes are TRBV7-2 and TRBJ2-3, with TRBD1 as a possible D gene (6 bases). The germline V and J ends were trimmed by 5 bases and 2 bases, with 11 bases remaining between them. The CDR3 covers 14 residues. CDR1 and CDR2 (germline): SGHTA, FQGNSA. In DNA form, the CDR3 reads TGTGCCAGCAGCCAGGGGCTGCCCACAGATACGCAGTATTTT. Protein product: CASSQGLPTDTQYF.

The gene calls are TRBV5-1 and TRBJ2-1, with TRBD2 matching over 8 bases. V gave up 0 bases and J gave up 7 bases; unmatched junction bases: 9. CDR1 SGHRS and CDR2 YFSETQ come from the germline V gene. The CDR3 runs 16 residues. This CDR3 reads CASSLEALTSGNEQFF. CDR3 sequence (DNA): TGCGCCAGCAGCTTGGAAGCACTCACTAGCGGTAATGAGCAGTTCTTC.